This TCR beta chain is drawn from a study of blood T cell repertoires in COVID-19. Study at large: There were acute and convalescent COVID-19 samples, and they came from the United States, Italy and Spain.

Clones were read by immunoSEQ multiplex PCR, and TCRdb kept only the in-frame ones, dropping some. The repertoire holds about 150,000 clones, 65% to 90% seen once, with about 12% in the top ten. V shed 4 bases, J shed 3 bases, and the junction held 6 bases outside the gene matches. In germline, CDR1 is SGHDT, CDR2 YYEEEE. The CDR3 loop spans 15 amino acids. The sequence was obtained from a woman in her sixties or seventies with COVID-19, enrolled during active disease. The sequenced material came from peripheral blood. This chain links TRBV5-6 with TRBJ1-5, with 8 bases aligning to TRBD1. The CDR3 is CASSVTGDHNQPQHF. The CDR3 DNA is TGTGCCAGCAGCGTGACAGGGGATCACAATCAGCCCCAGCATTTT.